This T cell receptor (beta chain) was retrieved from a study of blood T cell repertoires in COVID-19. Using immunoSEQ multiplex PCR, the repertoire was profiled, and TCRdb retains in-frame clones only, with some absent. The sample has about 200,000 clones; around four fifths are singletons. Germline assignment: CDR1 SGHTS and CDR2 YDEGEE. Between the trimmed V and J ends, which lost 0 bases and 0 bases, there was a span of 18 bases. This CDR3 has 19 amino acids. The V and J genes are TRBV5-8 and TRBJ2-2; D perhaps matches TRBD1 (6 bases). The receptor was isolated from a man in his sixties with COVID-19, enrolled during active disease. Sequencing input: peripheral blood. The CDR3 DNA reads as TGTGCCAGCAGCTTGGCGCTCGGCAGGGGAAGATCGAACACCGGGGAGCTGTTTTTT. Its protein is CASSLALGRGRSNTGELFF.